The 7 T cell receptor beta chains below all came from one sample that was sequenced in a study of vaccination effects on CD4 cells after COVID-19. Clones were read by immunoSEQ multiplex PCR, and TCRdb kept only the in-frame ones, dropping some. The top ten hold over 9.5% of the sample, which has approximately 68,000 clones, over 70% seen once. The ViraFEST assay expanded antigen-specific CD4+ T cells with viral peptide pools before sequencing. At the end of less than 12 days of culture, CD4+ T cells were isolated. The vaccine recipients had no prior SARS-CoV-2 infection, with negative nucleocapsid antibodies. Their antigen targets remain unknown. The starting material was CD4+ T cells from PBMCs cultured with SARS-CoV-2 spike peptides, obtained before COVID-19 vaccination. The origin of the receptors is a human donor who received a COVID-19 vaccine.

This sequence joins TRBV29-1 and TRBJ2-5, with TRBD2 identical over 10 bases. CDR3 size: 15 residues. Germline CDR1 is SQVTM and CDR2 is ANQGSEA. Trimming took 7 bases from V and 2 from J; bases not matched to a gene: 10. The CDR3 DNA sequence: TGCAGCGGCCAATCTAGCGGGGGAGAACAAGAGACCCAGTACTTC. Translating gives CSGQSSGGEQETQYF.

The chain recombines TRBV30 with TRBJ1-1; 7 bases match TRBD1. Germline V lookup: CDR1 GTSNPN, CDR2 SVGIG (reference sequence). The CDR3 totals 15 residues. V was clipped by 5 bases and J by 3 bases; unmatched bases: 12. The CDR3 region is CAWGRQGLTHTEAFF. In nucleotides, the CDR3 is TGTGCCTGGGGTAGACAGGGCCTAACCCACACTGAAGCTTTCTTT.

This chain uses TRBV5-6 with TRBJ1-1; D gene ambiguous. Per germline, CDR1 SGHDT and CDR2 YYEEEE. The length of the CDR3 is 15 residues. Between the trimmed V and J ends, which lost 3 bases and 2 bases, there was a span of 14 bases. This chain's CDR3 is CASSSRALPNTEAFF. The CDR3 DNA reads TGTGCCAGCAGCTCCCGGGCCCTCCCAAACACTGAAGCTTTCTTT.

V gene TRBV6-5 combines with J gene TRBJ2-7; a weak D match, TRBD1 (6 bases). The ends were cut back, 7 bases at V and 5 bases at J, with 12 bases in the middle. The CDR3 is made up of 12 amino acids. Germline assignment: CDR1 MNHEY and CDR2 SVGAGI. CDR3 in DNA: TGTGCCAGCACATCCAGACAGGACGAGCAGTACGTC. Protein sequence: CASTSRQDEQYV.

This chain joins TRBV6-4 and TRBJ2-2; tentatively, D is TRBD1 or TRBD2 (5 bases each). CDR1 and CDR2 from the germline V gene are MRHNA and SNTAGT. The CDR3 extends over 13 amino acids. Trimming cost V 9 bases and J 4 bases, with 12 bases left between them. CDR3 DNA sequence: TGTGCCAGTCGACGGGACCCCACCGGGGAGCTGTTTTTT. This translates into CASRRDPTGELFF.

This chain links TRBV19 with TRBJ2-2; no definite D call. The CDR3 is made up of 13 amino acids. Trimming took 10 bases from V and 0 from J, leaving 9 bases between them. Looked up from germline, CDR1 is LNHDA and CDR2 is SQIVND (reference sequence). CDR3 residues: CATGSANTGELFF. The DNA for the CDR3 is TGTGCCACGGGCAGCGCGAACACCGGGGAGCTGTTTTTT. Filled out from reference TRBV19 and TRBJ2-2, the complete variable domain reads DGGITQSPKYLFRKEGQNVTLSCEQNLNHDAMYWYRQDPGQGLRLIYYSQIVNDFQKGDIAEGYSVSREKKESFPLTVTSAQKNPTAFYLCATGSANTGELFFGEGSRLTVL.

Of note for this clone: Compared with germline, one end of the junction differs, possibly owing to a read error. The rearrangement uses TRBV5-5 and TRBJ2-2; D is ambiguous. CDR3 size: 15 residues. From germline, CDR1 is SGHKS and CDR2 YYEKEE (reference sequence). CDR3 region: CASRLAFANTGELFF. Written as DNA, the CDR3 is TGTGCCAGCAGGTTGGCCTTCGCGAACACCGGGGAGCTGTTTTTT.